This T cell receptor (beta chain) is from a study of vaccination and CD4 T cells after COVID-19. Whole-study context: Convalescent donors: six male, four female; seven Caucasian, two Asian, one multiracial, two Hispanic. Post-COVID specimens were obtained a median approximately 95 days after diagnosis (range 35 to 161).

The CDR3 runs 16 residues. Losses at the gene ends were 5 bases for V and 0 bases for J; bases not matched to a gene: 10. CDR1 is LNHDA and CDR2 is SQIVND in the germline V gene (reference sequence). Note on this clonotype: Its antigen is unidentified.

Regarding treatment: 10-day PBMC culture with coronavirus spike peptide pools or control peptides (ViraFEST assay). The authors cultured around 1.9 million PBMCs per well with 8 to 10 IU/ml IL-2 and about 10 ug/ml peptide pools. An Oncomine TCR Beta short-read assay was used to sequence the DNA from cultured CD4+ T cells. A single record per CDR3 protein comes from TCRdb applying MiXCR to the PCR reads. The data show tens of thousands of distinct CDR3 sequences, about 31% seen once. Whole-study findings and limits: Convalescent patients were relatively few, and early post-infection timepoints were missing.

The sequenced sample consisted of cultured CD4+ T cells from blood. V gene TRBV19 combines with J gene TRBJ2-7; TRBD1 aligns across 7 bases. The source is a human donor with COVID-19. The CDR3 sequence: CASSEGATEHSYEQYF. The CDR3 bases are TGTGCCAGTAGTGAGGGGGCCACTGAACACTCCTACGAGCAGTACTTC.